The sequence of this T cell receptor (beta chain) was determined in a study of blood T cell repertoires in COVID-19. Study information: Sites across the United States, Italy and Spain contributed samples from acute and convalescent COVID-19. In each case, the material was cDNA or gDNA derived from T cells, B-cell-depleted T cells, or PBMCs.

How the authors handled the data: It was from reference gene primer amplification that nucleated cell counts were estimated. Clones were sequenced by immunoSEQ multiplex PCR, and TCRdb holds only the in-frame ones, with some missing. V and J calls and clone size follow that table, whereas D and trimming were derived from the DNA. The table lists roughly 50,000 clones, approximately 82% of them singletons. This clone has just a few counts. The V end was cut by 1 base, the J end by 4 bases, with 8 bases between. CDR1 is SNHLY, CDR2 FYNNEI, per germline. The CDR3 is 15 residues long. Sequenced input: peripheral blood. V and J are TRBV2 and TRBJ1-6; no firm D call. This receptor was taken from a human donor in a cohort sampled during active COVID-19. In nucleotides, the CDR3 is TGTGCCAGCAGTGAAGGACCGGGGTATAATTCACCCCTCCACTTT. Its protein is CASSEGPGYNSPLHF.